The clone carrying this T cell receptor beta chain was counted only a few times. The CDR3 is 13 residues long. After removal of 6 bases from V and 8 bases from J, the junction contained 7 bases not matched to a gene. Per the germline V gene, CDR1 is MNHNY and CDR2 is SVGAGI (reference sequence). Here immunoSEQ multiplex PCR was the method, and the copy in TCRdb shows in-frame clones only, minus some. The sample includes 9,500 to 13,000 clones, 76% of them seen just once. Graft samples were processed, releasing intraepithelial and lamina propria lymphocytes. This sample stems from a study of graft-versus-host responses after intestinal transplantation. Overall study: Once they had received anti-thymocyte globulin induction, all recipients took tacrolimus and steroids for about 3 years.

The source was ileum tissue, collected 23 days after intestinal transplant. The chain joins TRBV6-6 to TRBJ1-1, with TRBD1 identical over 9 bases. The TCR originated in a human patient who received an intestinal transplant, so some T cells may come from the graft donor. In nucleotides, the CDR3 is TGTGCCAGCAGCCTGACAGGGGGTCAGGAAGCTTTCTTT. Protein product: CASSLTGGQEAFF.